Sequencing of this TCR beta chain was carried out in a study of blood T cell repertoires in COVID-19. Trimming took 10 bases from V and 8 from J; bases not matched to a gene: 13. Germline CDR1 reads MGHDK; CDR2 reads SYGVNS. CDR3 size: 13 residues. Enrollees, roughly 18 to 90 years old, lived in approximately 25 US areas. Cohort assignment relied on participant-reported clinical history. Cohort 3 donors counted as recovered after two negative PCRs, clearance, or resolved symptoms. In the original analysis: Nucleated cell counts were estimated from reference gene primer amplification. Using immunoSEQ multiplex PCR, the repertoire was profiled, and TCRdb retains in-frame clones only, with some absent. V and J calls and clone size are those listed in that table; D and trimming were worked out from the DNA. The table shows 150,000 or so clones, with over 75% occurring only once.

The specimen was PBMCs or T cells enriched from blood (not recorded which). The chain uses TRBV25-1 and TRBJ1-1; 7 nucleotides match TRBD1. This clonotype was obtained from a man between 50 and 59 years old who had recovered from COVID-19. The chain's CDR3 is CAIRRFRDREAFF. The DNA of the CDR3 is TGTGCCATCCGACGTTTCCGGGACAGAGAAGCTTTCTTT.